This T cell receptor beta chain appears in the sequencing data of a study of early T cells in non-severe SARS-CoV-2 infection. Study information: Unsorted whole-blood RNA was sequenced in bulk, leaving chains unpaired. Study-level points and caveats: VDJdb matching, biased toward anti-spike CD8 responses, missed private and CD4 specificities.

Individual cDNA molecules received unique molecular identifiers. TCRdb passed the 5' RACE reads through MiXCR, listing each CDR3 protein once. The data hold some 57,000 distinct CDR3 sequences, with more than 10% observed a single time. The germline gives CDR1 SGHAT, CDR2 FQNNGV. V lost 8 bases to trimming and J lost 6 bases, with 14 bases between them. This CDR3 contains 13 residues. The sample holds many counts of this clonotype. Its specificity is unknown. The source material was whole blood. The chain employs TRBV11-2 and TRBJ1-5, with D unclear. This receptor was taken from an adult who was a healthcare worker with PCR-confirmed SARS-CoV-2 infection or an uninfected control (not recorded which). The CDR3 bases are TGTGCCAGCCGGTCGGGTACGGGTCAGCCCCAGCATTTT. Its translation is CASRSGTGQPQHF.